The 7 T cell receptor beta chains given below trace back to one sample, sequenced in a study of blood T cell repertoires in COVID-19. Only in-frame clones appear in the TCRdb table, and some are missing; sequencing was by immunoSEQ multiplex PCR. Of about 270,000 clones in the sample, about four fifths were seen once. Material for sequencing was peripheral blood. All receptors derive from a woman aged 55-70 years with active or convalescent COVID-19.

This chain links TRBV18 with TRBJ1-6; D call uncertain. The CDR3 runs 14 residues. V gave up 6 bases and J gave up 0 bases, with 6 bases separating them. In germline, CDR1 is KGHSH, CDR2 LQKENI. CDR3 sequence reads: CASSEVSYNSPLHF. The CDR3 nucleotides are TGTGCCAGCTCGGAGGTCTCCTATAATTCACCCCTCCACTTT.

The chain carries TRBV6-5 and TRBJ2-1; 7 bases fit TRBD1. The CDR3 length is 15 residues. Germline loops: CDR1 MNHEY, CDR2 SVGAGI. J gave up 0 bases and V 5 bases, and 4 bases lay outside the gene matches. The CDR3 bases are TGTGCCAGCAGTAGAGGGGGCTCCTCCTACAATGAGCAGTTCTTC. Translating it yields CASSRGGSSYNEQFF.

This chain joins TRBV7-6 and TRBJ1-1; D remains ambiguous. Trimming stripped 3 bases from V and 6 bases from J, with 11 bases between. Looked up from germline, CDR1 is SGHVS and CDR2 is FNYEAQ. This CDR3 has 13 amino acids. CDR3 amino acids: CASSLQVLSEAFF. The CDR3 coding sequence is TGTGCCAGCAGCTTGCAGGTACTGTCTGAAGCTTTCTTT. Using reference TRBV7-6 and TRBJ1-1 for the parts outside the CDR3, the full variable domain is GAGVSQSPRYKVTKRGQDVALRCDPISGHVSLYWYRQALGQGPEFLTYFNYEAQQDKSGLPNDRFSAERPEGSISTLTIQRTEQRDSAMYRCASSLQVLSEAFFGQGTRLTVV.

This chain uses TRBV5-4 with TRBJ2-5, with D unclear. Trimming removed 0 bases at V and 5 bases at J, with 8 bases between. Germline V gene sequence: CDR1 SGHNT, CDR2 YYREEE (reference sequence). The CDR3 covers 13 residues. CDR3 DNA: TGTGCCAGCAGCTTGGCCGGTTGGGAGACCCAGTACTTC. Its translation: CASSLAGWETQYF. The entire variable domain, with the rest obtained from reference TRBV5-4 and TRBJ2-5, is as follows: ETGVTQSPTHLIKTRGQQVTLRCSSQSGHNTVSWYQQALGQGPQFIFQYYREEENGRGNFPPRFSGLQFPNYSSELNVNALELDDSALYLCASSLAGWETQYFGPGTRLLVL.

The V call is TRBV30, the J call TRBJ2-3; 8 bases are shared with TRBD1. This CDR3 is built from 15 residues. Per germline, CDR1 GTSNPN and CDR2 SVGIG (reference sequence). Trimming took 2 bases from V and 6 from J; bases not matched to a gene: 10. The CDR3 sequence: CAWSYRDRPGDTQYF. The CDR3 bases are TGTGCCTGGAGTTACCGGGACAGGCCTGGGGATACGCAGTATTTT.

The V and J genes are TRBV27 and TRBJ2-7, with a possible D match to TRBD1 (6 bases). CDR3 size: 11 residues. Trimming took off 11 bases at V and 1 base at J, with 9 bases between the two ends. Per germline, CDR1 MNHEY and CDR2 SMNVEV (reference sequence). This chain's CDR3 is CARDMSYEQYF. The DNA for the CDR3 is TGTGCCCGGGACATGTCCTACGAGCAGTACTTC.

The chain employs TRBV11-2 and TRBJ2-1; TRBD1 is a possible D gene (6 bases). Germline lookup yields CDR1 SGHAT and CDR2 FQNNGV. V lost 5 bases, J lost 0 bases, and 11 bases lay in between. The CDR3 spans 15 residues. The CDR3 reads CASSRDRSSYNEQFF. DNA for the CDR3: TGTGCCAGCAGCCGCGACAGGAGCTCCTACAATGAGCAGTTCTTC.